This record looks at one T cell receptor (beta chain) sequence and its context. What it binds is unknown. This entry is derived from a study of shared clonotypes between healthy human individuals. Repertoires were generated with immunoSEQ multiplex PCR, while TCRdb's copy carries only in-frame clones and drops some. The sample consists of about 560,000 clones, around 78% of them appearing once. Germline V gene data show CDR1 as SGHNT and CDR2 as YYREEE (reference sequence). Trimming took off 4 bases at V and 3 bases at J, with 11 bases between the two ends. The CDR3 is made up of 13 amino acids. Points from the study as a whole: Donor scarcity curtailed the genetic and exposure-history diversity represented herein. Only blood was sampled; tissue repertoires likely differ.

The V and J genes are TRBV5-4 and TRBJ2-7; a possible D gene is TRBD2 (5 bases). Material: PBMCs. The receptor was derived from a woman aged 40 to 50 in good health. Some clones in this sample may be carry-over from other donors' samples. The CDR3 DNA reads as TGTGCCAGCAGCGTGATTAGCGTCTACGAGCAGTACTTC. This encodes CASSVISVYEQYF.